What follows are 16 T cell receptor beta chains derived from one specimen sequenced in a study of Ad26.COV2.S vaccination and SARS-CoV-2 variants. The treatment here: roughly 19 received Ad26.COV2.S at low or high dose, single or two shots; about five received placebo; per-sample allocation not given. Collection of samples fell on day 63 after the first vaccine or placebo injection. The assay was immunoSEQ multiplex PCR, and TCRdb's table has in-frame clones only and misses some. Among under 500,000 clones listed, 92% were seen once. Sample: peripheral blood, taken in a trial of Ad26.COV2.S vaccine versus placebo. The source is a person aged 18-60 years who received the Ad26.COV2.S COVID-19 vaccine or a placebo.

J is TRBJ2-3 and V is TRBV7-2, with no clear D. The CDR3 extends over 15 amino acids. V lost 5 bases and J 3 bases, leaving 15 bases between the germline ends. The germline CDR1 and CDR2 sequences are SGHTA and FQGNSA. This CDR3 is CASSASWLRTDTQYF. DNA of the CDR3: TGTGCCAGCAGCGCGTCCTGGCTCCGAACAGATACGCAGTATTTT.

The rearrangement links TRBV4-3 to TRBJ1-6; perhaps TRBD1 as D (6 bases). V lost 4 bases, J lost 7 bases, and 17 bases lay in between. The length of the CDR3 is 16 residues. Germline V CDR1 and CDR2: LGHNA, YSLEER. In DNA form, the CDR3 reads TGCGCCAGCAGCCTAACACGACAGGCCTCAAATTCACCCCTCCACTTT. Its protein product is CASSLTRQASNSPLHF.

The chain employs TRBV5-6 and TRBJ1-5, with 10 positions matching TRBD1. This CDR3 is built from 15 residues. Losses at the gene ends were 4 bases for V and 6 bases for J; bases not matched to a gene: 7. CDR1 and CDR2 from the germline V gene are SGHDT and YYEEEE. CDR3 coding DNA: TGTGCCAGCAGCCTCGGGACAGGGGTGAGTCAGCCCCAGCATTTT. Translating it yields CASSLGTGVSQPQHF. Full variable domain (remainder filled in from reference TRBV5-6 and TRBJ1-5): DAGVTQSPTHLIKTRGQQVTLRCSPKSGHDTVSWYQQALGQGPQFIFQYYEEEERQRGNFPDRFSGHQFPNYSSELNVNALLLGDSALYLCASSLGTGVSQPQHFGDGTRLSIL.

The chain combines TRBV6-5 with TRBJ2-7; TRBD2 matches at 9 bases. V shed 2 bases, J shed 6 bases, and the junction held 8 bases outside the gene matches. The CDR3 runs to 15 residues. Germline loops: CDR1 MNHEY, CDR2 SVGAGI. The CDR3 sequence: CASSYGLAGGPEQYF. The CDR3 DNA reads as TGTGCCAGCAGTTACGGACTCGCGGGGGGGCCCGAGCAGTACTTC.

The chain links TRBV7-2 to TRBJ2-2; the D gene is possibly TRBD1 (6 bases). V shed 3 bases and J shed 3 bases, with 11 bases lying between them. Germline-derived CDR1 and CDR2 are SGHTA and FQGNSA. The CDR3 contains 15 residues. The CDR3 coding sequence is TGTGCCAGCAGCTTCTCTACAGGGTACACCGGGGAGCTGTTTTTT. This codes for CASSFSTGYTGELFF.

This sequence joins TRBV27 and TRBJ2-7; TRBD2 matches 12 bases. Germline V lookup: CDR1 MNHEY, CDR2 SMNVEV (reference sequence). V shed 5 bases and J 3 bases; nucleotides not matched to a gene: 8. CDR3 length: 16 residues. The CDR3 region is CASSDSTSGGYYEQYF. CDR3 sequence (DNA): TGTGCCAGCAGTGACTCGACTAGCGGGGGATACTACGAGCAGTACTTC.

The chain uses TRBV7-9 and TRBJ1-4, with unresolved D. The CDR3 consists of 16 residues. V was clipped by 1 base and J by 8 bases, with 17 bases between them. The germline V gene encodes CDR1 SEHNR and CDR2 FQNEAQ (reference sequence). CDR3 region: CASSLDQTFNGEKLFF. CDR3 sequence (DNA): TGTGCCAGCAGCTTAGATCAGACATTCAATGGGGAAAAACTGTTTTTT.

The V and J genes are TRBV12-5 and TRBJ2-3; the match to TRBD2 covers 12 bases. The CDR3 is made up of 16 amino acids. V lost 5 bases and J lost 2; bases outside the gene matches: 5. Germline CDR1 LGHNT, CDR2 FRNRAP. CDR3 bases: TGTGCTAGTGGTCCCGGACTAGCGGGGCCCACAGATACGCAGTATTTT. It yields the protein CASGPGLAGPTDTQYF.

CDR3 DNA sequence: TGTGCCAGCAGCCCGCAGACAGGGATGAACACCGGGGAGCTGTTTTTT. It yields the protein CASSPQTGMNTGELFF. The rearrangement links TRBV5-4 to TRBJ2-2, with TRBD1 identical over 7 bases. V lost 4 bases, J lost 1 base, and 7 bases stayed unmatched. The CDR3 loop spans 16 amino acids. The V gene's germline CDR1 is SGHNT and CDR2 YYREEE (reference sequence).

The chain links TRBV19 to TRBJ2-2; 9 bases align to TRBD2. With V trimmed by 6 bases and J by 6 bases, 23 bases remained unmatched. The CDR3 totals 20 residues. The germline V gene encodes CDR1 LNHDA and CDR2 SQIVND (reference sequence). CDR3: CASRGKRVAGASTVAGELFF. The CDR3 nucleotides read TGTGCCAGTAGGGGCAAGAGGGTAGCGGGGGCCTCAACGGTGGCCGGGGAGCTGTTTTTT.

V usage is TRBV15 and J usage is TRBJ1-4; D is undetermined. Germline assignment: CDR1 LNHNV and CDR2 YYDKDF (reference sequence). This CDR3 is 14 amino acids long. The V end lost 0 bases, the J end lost 8 bases, and 10 bases lay between the germline ends. The DNA of the CDR3 is TGTGCCACCAGCAGAGATCAGACCGTCGAAAAACTGTTTTTT. Protein product: CATSRDQTVEKLFF. Using reference TRBV15 and TRBJ1-4 for the parts outside the CDR3, the full variable domain is DAMVIQNPRYQVTQFGKPVTLSCSQTLNHNVMYWYQQKSSQAPKLLFHYYDKDFNNEADTPDNFQSRRPNTSFCFLDIRSPGLGDTAMYLCATSRDQTVEKLFFGSGTQLSVL.

This clone was seen only once. The rearrangement uses TRBV6-1 and TRBJ2-7, with TRBD1 matching over 11 bases. V gave up 3 bases and J gave up 1 base; unmatched junction bases: 8. This CDR3 has 17 residues. Germline V lookup: CDR1 MNHNS, CDR2 SASEGT. This CDR3 reads CASSDRTGGRGSYEQYF. CDR3 sequence (DNA): TGTGCCAGCAGTGACCGGACAGGGGGCCGCGGGTCCTACGAGCAGTACTTC.

This clone was observed once. This sequence joins TRBV18 and TRBJ2-7; 10 bases match TRBD1. This CDR3 contains 15 residues. Germline trimming cut 2 bases from V and 3 bases from J; bases unmatched to any gene: 4. Germline V gene sequence: CDR1 KGHSH, CDR2 LQKENI. CDR3 sequence reads: CASSPRTGGGYEQYF. CDR3 coding DNA: TGTGCCAGCTCACCAAGGACAGGGGGAGGCTACGAGCAGTACTTC.

The J gene is TRBJ2-5, the V gene TRBV19; D perhaps matches TRBD2 (7 bases). Germline assignment: CDR1 LNHDA and CDR2 SQIVND (reference sequence). Trimming left V 6 bases short and J 4 bases short, with 12 bases between. This CDR3 comprises 13 residues. This chain's CDR3 is CASSGGRGETQYF. The CDR3 nucleotides are TGTGCCAGTAGCGGGGGGCGAGGAGAGACCCAGTACTTC.

The rearrangement uses TRBV19 and TRBJ2-5; D is uncertain. The CDR3 loop spans 14 amino acids. The germline V gene encodes CDR1 LNHDA and CDR2 SQIVND (reference sequence). V was cut by 3 bases and J by 0 bases, with 8 bases left in between. CDR3: CASSMPRHQETQYF. For the CDR3, the DNA is TGTGCCAGTAGTATGCCACGCCACCAAGAGACCCAGTACTTC.

The chain employs TRBV15 and TRBJ1-2; weak D call: TRBD1 (5 bases). The germline V gene encodes CDR1 LNHNV and CDR2 YYDKDF (reference sequence). This CDR3 spans 14 amino acids. Trimming took off 0 bases at V and 4 bases at J, with 9 bases between the two ends. CDR3 DNA sequence: TGTGCCACCAGCAGAGATGTGAGGGGCTATGGCTACACCTTC. Protein product: CATSRDVRGYGYTF.